This T cell receptor (beta chain) was found in a study of T-cell memory formation after mild COVID-19. This clonotype was counted a few times. TCRdb recomputed calls from the 5' RACE reads with MiXCR, one row per CDR3 protein. The data show 200,000 or so distinct CDR3 sequences, 7.5% to 10% seen once. This TCR was recovered from a man aged 18 to 29 who had mild COVID-19 (a few samples of this study predate the infection). Cell type and time point are not known. Sequenced material: PBMCs or a T cell subset sorted from them (not recorded which).

CDR3 protein: CASSQVFTRGTISGAFF. CDR3 bases: TGCGCCAGCAGCCAAGTATTTACAAGAGGGACGATTTCGGGAGCTTTCTTT. The chain couples TRBV4-3 to TRBJ1-1, with D maybe TRBD1 (5 bases). V lost 1 base to trimming and J lost 10 bases, with 25 bases between them. The germline V gene has CDR1 LGHNA and CDR2 YSLEER. This CDR3 is 17 amino acids long.